Included here is one TCR beta chain sequence, with context. Antigen unknown. These data are taken from a study of shared clonotypes between healthy human individuals. Looking at the study overall: Per-donor plates numbered three CD4 naive, three CD4 memory, two CD8 naive and one CD8 memory.

Overall study results and limits: Naive subsets tended to show greater estimated richness than memory subsets. Among donors, sharing of clonotypes was expected to be affected by sequencing depth.

Sequenced by immunoSEQ multiplex PCR; TCRdb stores in-frame clones only, minus some. The profile shows 2 million to 2.5 million clones, approximately 93% of them singletons. The CDR3 is 16 residues long. From germline, CDR1 is MNHEY and CDR2 SMNVEV (reference sequence). V was pared by 4 bases and J by 7 bases, with 19 bases between. J is TRBJ1-4 and V is TRBV27; possible D gene TRBD1, 5 bases. Sequenced: naive CD4+ T cells from PBMCs. Sample subset: CD45RA+ positively selected. This TCR was recovered from a man between 18 and 29 years old in good health. Some clones in this sample may be carry-over from other donors' samples. The CDR3 DNA sequence: TGTGCCAGCAGTTCACCTTATAAGGGGCGCGGTGAAAAACTGTTTTTT. It encodes CASSSPYKGRGEKLFF.